This T cell receptor (beta chain) was captured by sequencing in a study of cytomegalovirus exposure and HLA in healthy donors. The CDR3 extends over 16 amino acids. With 1 base clipped from V and 1 base from J, the junction kept 3 bases outside the gene matches. Looked up from germline, CDR1 is SGHTA and CDR2 is FQGNSA. Worth noting for this clone: Its antigen remains unknown.

The primer mix had 60 Vbeta and 13 Jbeta primers. Here immunoSEQ multiplex PCR was the method, and the copy in TCRdb shows in-frame clones only, minus some. The sample includes approximately 100,000 clones, 75% to 80% seen only once; the top ten take 5.8%. Study-level points and caveats: In vitro testing confirmed a few CMV-associated chains as specific for CMV antigens.

The sequence came from a man between 60 and 75 years old in good health and CMV-seropositive. The chain uses TRBV7-2 and TRBJ2-3, with 9 bases lining up with TRBD2. The material sequenced was PBMCs. CDR3 DNA sequence: TGTGCCAGCAGCTTAGTCCAGCGGGGGGGCACAGATACGCAGTATTTT. This translates into CASSLVQRGGTDTQYF.